A selection of T cell receptor beta chains follows, all from one sample in a study of blood T cells in healthy people across ages. TCRdb re-derived calls from the 5' RACE reads in MiXCR, one entry per CDR3 protein. The sample has roughly 800,000 distinct CDR3 sequences; around 25% are singletons. These records were also assigned to another study, of T cells of mothers and their children.

Sample: blood. All receptors derive from a boy aged 5-17 years in good health. Both conserved end residues are part of each CDR3. The D gene is left open where the match is weak. Clone size is not always given. Where it is, it says once, few, many or a class for expanded clones.

. TRBJ1-1 TRBV29-1 . 13 TGCAGCGTTGGGGGTTGGGGGCTCGCTGAAGCTTTCTTT CSVGGWGLAEAFF
few TRBJ1-3 TRBV19 . 14 TGTGCCAGTAGGGACAGCAGCTCTGGAGACACCATATATTTT CASRDSSSGDTIYF
. TRBJ2-6 TRBV7-8 . 16 TGTGCCAGCAGCTTAGTGACCACACAGAGGGCCAACGTCCTGACTTTC CASSLVTTQRANVLTF
. TRBJ1-1 TRBV7-6 . 14 TGTGCCAGCAGCTTAGAAGAGGTTACCACTGAAGCTTTCTTT CASSLEEVTTEAFF
. TRBJ2-2 TRBV7-7 TRBD2 17 TGTGCTAGCAGCGCAGGACTAGCGGGAGGTAACACCGGGGAGCTGTTTTTT CASSAGLAGGNTGELFF
. TRBJ1-1 TRBV10-3 . 14 TGTGCCATCAGTGAGTCCGTAGGTGACACTGAAGCTTTCTTT CAISESVGDTEAFF
. TRBJ2-4 TRBV10-3 . 13 TGTGCCATCGGGGACATGACAGGAGAGATTCAGTACTTC CAIGDMTGEIQYF
few TRBJ2-5 TRBV29-1 TRBD2 17 TGCAGCGTTGAAGAAGGACTAGCGGGAGTTTTTGTTGAGACCCAGTACTTC CSVEEGLAGVFVETQYF
few TRBJ2-5 TRBV12-3/TRBV12-4 TRBD1 15 TGTGCCAGCAGCCCTACAGGGGGCGCGAGGGAGACCCAGTACTTC CASSPTGGARETQYF
. TRBJ2-3 TRBV27 TRBD2 16 TGTGCCAGCAGTTTATGGACTAGCGGGGGGGGAGATACGCAGTATTTT CASSLWTSGGGDTQYF
. TRBJ2-1 TRBV10-2 . 11 TGCGCCAGCAGACAGGTAGATGAGCAGTTCTTC CASRQVDEQFF
few TRBJ2-1 TRBV7-3 TRBD2 16 TGTGCCAGCAGCTCGGGACTGGGCGGGAGTTCCAATGAGCAGTTCTTC CASSSGLGGSSNEQFF
. TRBJ2-2 TRBV5-1 . 15 TGCGCCAGCAGCTCGACCCAGGGTATCACCGGGGAGCTGTTTTTT CASSSTQGITGELFF
. TRBJ2-7 TRBV6-5 . 15 TGTGCCAGCAGTTCCCTGACTTGGGGATCCTACGAGCAGTACTTC CASSSLTWGSYEQYF
few TRBJ1-4 TRBV5-1 . 20 TGCGCCAGCAGCTTGGCCCCCTCCGGGGACGGAGGACCAACTAATGAAAAACTGTTTTTT CASSLAPSGDGGPTNEKLFF
. TRBJ2-7 TRBV10-3 . 14 TGTGCCGTTACGCCGGGGCTGGATTCCTACGGGCAGTACTTC CAVTPGLDSYGQYF
. TRBJ2-7 TRBV6-6 TRBD1 15 TGTGCCAGCAGTTACTCGACAGGGAAGCCCTACGAGCAGTACTTC CASSYSTGKPYEQYF
few TRBJ2-1 TRBV7-9 . 14 TGTGCCAGCAGTCCCCGCCCCCTTGACGGGGAGCAGTTCTTC CASSPRPLDGEQFF
few TRBJ2-3 TRBV13 TRBD2 16 TGTGCCAGCAGCCAGGGGACTAGCGGGATGACAGATGCGCAGTATTTT CASSQGTSGMTDAQYF
. TRBJ2-6 TRBV20-1 . 20 TGCAGTGCCCGAAGTGGGCTGCGGGACTCAAAGACCTCTGGGGCCAACGTCCTGACTTTC CSARSGLRDSKTSGANVLTF
. TRBJ2-7 TRBV6-5 . 11 TGTGCCAGCAGCAATGGTGACGAGCAGTACTTC CASSNGDEQYF
. TRBJ2-3 TRBV11-2 TRBD2 17 TGTGCCAGCAGCTTAGGGTTCGGGAGGTCGCTCACAGATACGCAGTATTTT CASSLGFGRSLTDTQYF
. TRBJ1-1 TRBV4-3 . 16 TGCGCCAGCAGCCAAGATGGGTTCGGGATTCCCACTGAAGCTTTCTTT CASSQDGFGIPTEAFF
few TRBJ2-4 TRBV27 . 14 TGTGCCAGCAGTTACGGGGGATTGGAGAACATTCAGTACTTC CASSYGGLENIQYF
. TRBJ1-5 TRBV24-1 . 13 TGTGCCACCGGGGGACGGGGTAATCAGCCCCAGCATTTT CATGGRGNQPQHF
few TRBJ2-5 TRBV25-1 . 18 TGTGCCAGCAGTGAATATTCGGGGAGGGGGACAGAAAGAGAGACCCAGTACTTC CASSEYSGRGTERETQYF
few TRBJ2-7 TRBV12-3/TRBV12-4 . 16 TGTGCCAACAGTTTAGCTAGTGCGGACGGATCCTACGAGCAGTACTTC CANSLASADGSYEQYF
few TRBJ1-2 TRBV29-1 . 14 TGCAGCGTTGAACCCCGGCAGCTTTTATATGGCTACACCTTC CSVEPRQLLYGYTF
. TRBJ2-3 TRBV18 . 16 TGTGCCAGCTCACTCTCCCCCAGGGGAGTCACAGATACGCAGTATTTT CASSLSPRGVTDTQYF
. TRBJ2-6 TRBV5-1 TRBD1 16 TGCGCCAGCAGCTCGGACAGGTTGCTTGGGGCCAACGTCCTGACTTTC CASSSDRLLGANVLTF
. TRBJ2-2 TRBV7-8 . 15 TGTGCCAGTAGCTTGGCAGGGAAGAACACCGGGGAGCTGTTTTTT CASSLAGKNTGELFF
. TRBJ1-2 TRBV3-1 . 13 TGTGCCAGCAGCCCTGGTGGGGAAGATGGCTACACCTTC CASSPGGEDGYTF
few TRBJ1-5 TRBV18 TRBD1 14 TGTGCCAGCTCGCCAGGGGGAGAGAATCAGCCCCAGCATTTT CASSPGGENQPQHF
. TRBJ2-5 TRBV3-1 TRBD2 16 TGTGCCAGCAGCCATCGGACTAGCGGGAGTGGGGAGACCCAGTACTTC CASSHRTSGSGETQYF
few TRBJ1-4 TRBV20-1 . 13 TGCAGTGCTAGAGGGCAGAATAATGAAAAACTGTTTTTT CSARGQNNEKLFF
few TRBJ2-5 TRBV6-2/TRBV6-3 TRBD1 20 TGTGCCAGCAGTTACTCCCCGAGGATCCGACAGGGGGAATTGGAAGAGACCCAGTACTTC CASSYSPRIRQGELEETQYF
. TRBJ2-7 TRBV5-1 . 14 TGCGCCAGCAGCTTGGGACAGGTATTAAACGAGCAGTACTTC CASSLGQVLNEQYF
. TRBJ2-5 TRBV5-1 . 14 TGCGCCAGCAGCTTGGTGGACCCCCGGGAGACCCAGTACTTC CASSLVDPRETQYF
few TRBJ2-4 TRBV11-2 . 15 TGTGCCAGCAGCTTTGGTACTCTAGCCAAAAACATTCAGTACTTC CASSFGTLAKNIQYF
once TRBJ2-3 TRBV29-1 . 16 TGCAGCGTTGAGAACCCAGAGGGGGGGAGCACAGATACGCAGTATTTT CSVENPEGGSTDTQYF
few TRBJ1-3 TRBV7-3 . 16 TGTGCCAGCAGCAAAGATTCAGGGGCCTCTGGAAACACCATATATTTT CASSKDSGASGNTIYF
few TRBJ2-1 TRBV28 TRBD2 18 TGTGCCAGCAGTTTTTCCATATCAAGGCTAGCGGGAGACAATGAGCAGTTCTTC CASSFSISRLAGDNEQFF
few TRBJ2-2 TRBV4-2 TRBD2 18 TGTGCCAGCAGTTGGACTAGCGGGGCTTCATATTTCACCGGGGAGCTGTTTTTT CASSWTSGASYFTGELFF
few TRBJ2-1 TRBV7-9 TRBD2 15 TGTGCCAGCAGTTATAGCGGGAGGGAGTCGAATGAGCAGTTCTTC CASSYSGRESNEQFF
. TRBJ2-5 TRBV12-3/TRBV12-4 . 16 TGTGCCAGCAGTTGGGGAAATGGGGGAATCCAAGAGACCCAGTACTTC CASSWGNGGIQETQYF
. TRBJ2-7 TRBV28 TRBD2 15 TGTGCCAGCAGGGACGAACTAGCGGTACCCTACGAGCAGTACTTC CASRDELAVPYEQYF
. TRBJ2-3 TRBV24-1 . 14 TGTGCCACCAGTGAGACTGGACTCACAGATACGCAGTATTTT CATSETGLTDTQYF
. TRBJ2-1 TRBV20-1 . 12 TGCAGTGCTAAAACCCAGGGAACTGAGCAGTTCTTC CSAKTQGTEQFF
. TRBJ2-4 TRBV5-1 TRBD1 15 TGCGCCAGCAGCTTGGACTTGACAGGGGGTTACATTCAGTACTTC CASSLDLTGGYIQYF
few TRBJ1-1 TRBV29-1 . 14 TGCAGCGCCCGGAGGACGGCGATGAACACTGAAGCTTTCTTT CSARRTAMNTEAFF
few TRBJ2-1 TRBV21-1 . 19 TGTGCCAGCAGCAAATGGCTAGCGGGAGGCCATAGCTCCTACAATGAGCAGTTCTTC CASSKWLAGGHSSYNEQFF
few TRBJ1-4 TRBV4-2 . 14 TGTGCCAGCAGCCAAGAAGGATCCGATGAAAAGCTGTTTTTT CASSQEGSDEKLFF